A selection of T cell receptor beta chains follows, all from one sample in a study of blood T cells in healthy people across ages. One entry per CDR3 protein results from TCRdb running MiXCR on the 5' RACE reads. The sample records over 600,000 distinct CDR3 sequences, about 46% being singletons. The sequencing sample was made of blood. Source of these receptors: a man at least 80 years old in good health. The CDR3 runs from the conserved cysteine through the conserved F or W. A D gene is named only where the DNA matches it firmly. A row's size may be missing; if present it is once, few, many or a size class.

v_gene	abundance	d_gene	j_gene	CDR3nt	CDR3aa
TRBV28	few	-	TRBJ2-7	TGTGCCAGCAGTTGGACGGCCGAGGACGAGCAGTACTTC	CASSWTAEDEQYF
TRBV7-2	once	-	TRBJ2-4	TGTGCCGGCAGCTTAAGCTCACACATTCAGTACTTC	CAGSLSSHIQYF
TRBV12-3/TRBV12-4	-	TRBD1	TRBJ2-5	TGTGCCAGCAGTCAACAGGGGGCTAACCAAGAGACCCAGTACTTC	CASSQQGANQETQYF
TRBV27	few	-	TRBJ2-5	TGTGCCAGCAGGGAGAGATCCGCCCCGCCGTACTTC	CASRERSAPPYF
TRBV29-1	once	-	TRBJ2-2	TGCAGCGTTGTAATGGCAGGGGACACCGGGGAGCTGTTTTTT	CSVVMAGDTGELFF
TRBV7-8	few	TRBD1	TRBJ2-2	TGTGCCAGCAGCACTCGACAGGGCTACACCGGGGAGCTGTTTTTT	CASSTRQGYTGELFF
TRBV9	few	TRBD2	TRBJ2-6	TGTGCCAGCTCTCGGGGGGCTGGGGCCAACGTCCTGACTTTC	CASSRGAGANVLTF
TRBV12-3/TRBV12-4	-	-	TRBJ2-7	TGTGCCAGCAGTTTTTTGAGAATCTACGAGCAGTACTTC	CASSFLRIYEQYF
TRBV20-1	-	TRBD1	TRBJ2-5	TGCAGTGCTAGAGTGACAGGGTCGGAGACCCAGTACTTC	CSARVTGSETQYF
TRBV20-1	few	-	TRBJ2-3	TGCAGTGCTTTGACAGTAACAGATACGCAGTATTTT	CSALTVTDTQYF
TRBV5-1	few	-	TRBJ2-7	TGCGCCAGCAGCTTGAGGACCAACCCCTACGAGCAGTACTTC	CASSLRTNPYEQYF
TRBV28	-	-	TRBJ1-5	TGTGCCAGCACTCCCCCGGGCAGGTATCAGCCCCAGCATTTT	CASTPPGRYQPQHF
TRBV20-1	-	-	TRBJ2-3	TGCAGTGCTCCTTCCGAGAAGCGGGTTCTTGGAGATACGCAGTATTTT	CSAPSEKRVLGDTQYF
TRBV20-1	few	-	TRBJ1-5	TGCAGTGCTGCCGACGGACAAGGGCCCCAGCATTTT	CSAADGQGPQHF
TRBV4-3	-	TRBD2	TRBJ2-7	TGCGCCAGCAGCCAACTTAGCGGGATACACAATGAGCAGTACTTC	CASSQLSGIHNEQYF
TRBV5-1	-	-	TRBJ2-7	TGCGCCAGCAGGTTGGGGGTAGATCCCTACGAGCAGTACTTC	CASRLGVDPYEQYF
TRBV2	many	-	TRBJ1-2	TGTGCCAGCAGTGTTCTGACGGTGGGCGGCTACACCTTC	CASSVLTVGGYTF
TRBV14	-	-	TRBJ2-1	TGTGCCAGCAGCCAGGAGGGCCGCTACAGTGAGCAGTTCTTC	CASSQEGRYSEQFF
TRBV7-2	-	-	TRBJ2-3	TGTGCCAGCAGCTTAGCGGCGAGCTCCTTTAGCACAGATACGCAGTATTTT	CASSLAASSFSTDTQYF
TRBV6-1	once	-	TRBJ2-2	TGTGCCAGCAGTGACAGGGCCCTCATCGGGGAGCTGTTTTTT	CASSDRALIGELFF
TRBV7-2	-	TRBD2	TRBJ2-5	TGTGCCAGCAGCGGCCAGCGGGGGTACCAAGAGACCCAGTACTTC	CASSGQRGYQETQYF
TRBV5-5	-	-	TRBJ2-3	TGTGCCAGCAGCTTCACAGCCTCTAGCACAGATACGCAGTATTTT	CASSFTASSTDTQYF
TRBV4-3	-	-	TRBJ1-5	TGCGCCAGCAGCCAAGATCCCGGAACTAGCGTCGCAGATACGCAGCATTTT	CASSQDPGTSVADTQHF
TRBV6-1	-	TRBD1	TRBJ2-7	TGTGCCAGCACCTGGGACAGGGAGGTCAGCGAGCAGTACTTC	CASTWDREVSEQYF
TRBV9	-	TRBD2	TRBJ2-5	TGTGCCAGCAGCGTAGTCCACGGGAGGGGAGAGACCCAGTACTTC	CASSVVHGRGETQYF
TRBV12-3/TRBV12-4	-	TRBD1	TRBJ2-5	TGTGCCAGTCGTTTGTCAGGGGGCGTGGGCGGCTCGGAGACCCAGTACTTC	CASRLSGGVGGSETQYF
TRBV30	-	-	TRBJ2-7	TGTGCCTGGAGTGTAGTGCTTCGGGAGACCCGGTACTTC	CAWSVVLRETRYF
TRBV7-9	-	-	TRBJ1-4	TGTGCCAGCAGCTTAAGTGGGACAAAGGGTGAAAAACTGTTTTTT	CASSLSGTKGEKLFF
TRBV20-1	-	-	TRBJ1-1	TGCAGTGCTGTACAGGGTGGCACGCCTGAAGCTTTCTTT	CSAVQGGTPEAFF
TRBV5-1	-	TRBD1	TRBJ2-3	TGCGCCAGCAGCTCATCTTGGCAGGGGGCTCGCAGCACAGATACGCAGTATTTT	CASSSSWQGARSTDTQYF
TRBV14	few	-	TRBJ2-6	TGTGCCAGCGAACGAGGGCGGGGTTACGGGGCCAACGTCCTGACTTTC	CASERGRGYGANVLTF
TRBV2	-	TRBD1	TRBJ1-6	TGTGCCAGCAGTTCACTCAGGGGGGTCGGGAATTCACCCCTCCACTTT	CASSSLRGVGNSPLHF
TRBV3-1	few	-	TRBJ2-1	TGTGCCAGCAGCCTCTTGACGCCTACCTACAATGAGCAGTTCTTC	CASSLLTPTYNEQFF
TRBV27	-	-	TRBJ2-1	TGTGCCAGCACCTTAAGGGCGGGCAATGAGCAGTTCTTC	CASTLRAGNEQFF
TRBV7-2	-	TRBD2	TRBJ2-1	TGTGCCAGCAGCTTAGCCGGGAGGGGTGATGGGCAGTTCTTC	CASSLAGRGDGQFF
TRBV14	-	TRBD2	TRBJ2-3	TGTGCCAGCAGCCAAGGGGCTAGCGGGAAGAATACGCAGTATTTT	CASSQGASGKNTQYF
TRBV20-1	-	-	TRBJ2-2	TGCAGTGCTAGAGAATGGTCGAACACCGGGGAGCTGTTTTTT	CSAREWSNTGELFF
TRBV10-3	-	-	TRBJ2-3	TGTGCCATCAGTGCCGACCGAACACAGGACCCAAATACGCAGTATTTT	CAISADRTQDPNTQYF
TRBV7-2	few	-	TRBJ2-3	TGTGCCAGCAGCCAACAGGGTTACACAGATACGCAGTATTTT	CASSQQGYTDTQYF
TRBV6-6	-	-	TRBJ1-1	TGTGCCAGCAGTTATGGAGGGTCTAACACTGAAGCTTTCTTT	CASSYGGSNTEAFF
TRBV5-1	few	-	TRBJ2-1	TGCGCCAGCAGCTCGCCGGAACGGTCCTCAGGGTGGTCGGGCCGGGGCGCGTTCTTC	CASSSPERSSGWSGRGAFF
TRBV7-2	many	-	TRBJ2-1	TGTGCCAGCAGCTTAGCGCTGGGGGGGGCAAATGAGCAGTTCTTC	CASSLALGGANEQFF
TRBV29-1	-	TRBD2	TRBJ2-3	TGCAGCGTGGAACTAGCGCTCACAGATACGCAGTATTTT	CSVELALTDTQYF